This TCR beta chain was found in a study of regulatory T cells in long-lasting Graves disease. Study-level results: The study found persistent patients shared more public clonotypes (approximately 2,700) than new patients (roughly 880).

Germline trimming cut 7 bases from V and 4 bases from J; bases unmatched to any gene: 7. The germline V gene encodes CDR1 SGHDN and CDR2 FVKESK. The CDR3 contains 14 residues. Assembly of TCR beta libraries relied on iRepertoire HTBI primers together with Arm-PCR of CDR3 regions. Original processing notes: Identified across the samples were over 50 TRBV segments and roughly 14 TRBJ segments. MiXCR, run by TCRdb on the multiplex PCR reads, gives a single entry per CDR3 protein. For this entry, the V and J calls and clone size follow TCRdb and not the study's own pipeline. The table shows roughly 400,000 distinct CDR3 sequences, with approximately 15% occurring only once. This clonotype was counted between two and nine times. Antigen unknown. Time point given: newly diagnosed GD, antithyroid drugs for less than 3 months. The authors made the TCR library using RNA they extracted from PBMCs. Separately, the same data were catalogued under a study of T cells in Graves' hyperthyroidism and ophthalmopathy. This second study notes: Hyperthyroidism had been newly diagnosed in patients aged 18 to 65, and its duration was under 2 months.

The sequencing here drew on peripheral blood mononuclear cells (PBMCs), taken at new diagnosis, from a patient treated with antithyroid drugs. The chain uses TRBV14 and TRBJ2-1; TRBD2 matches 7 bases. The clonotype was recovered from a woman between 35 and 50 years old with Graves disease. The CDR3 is CASKPGSGYNEQFF. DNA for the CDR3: TGTGCCAGCAAGCCAGGTAGCGGGTACAATGAGCAGTTCTTC. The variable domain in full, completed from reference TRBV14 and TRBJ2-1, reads EAGVTQFPSHSVIEKGQTVTLRCDPISGHDNLYWYRRVMGKEIKFLLHFVKESKQDESGMPNNRFLAERTGGTYSTLKVQPAELEDSGVYFCASKPGSGYNEQFFGPGTRLTVL.